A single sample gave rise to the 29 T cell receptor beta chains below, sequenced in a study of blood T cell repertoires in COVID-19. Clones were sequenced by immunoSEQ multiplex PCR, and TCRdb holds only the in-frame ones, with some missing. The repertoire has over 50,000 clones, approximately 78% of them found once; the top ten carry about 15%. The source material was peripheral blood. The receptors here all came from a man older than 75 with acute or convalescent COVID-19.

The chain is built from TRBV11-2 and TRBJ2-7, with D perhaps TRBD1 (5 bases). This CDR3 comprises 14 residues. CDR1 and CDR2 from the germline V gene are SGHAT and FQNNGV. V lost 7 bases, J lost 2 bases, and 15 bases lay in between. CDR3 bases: TGTGCCAGCACAGAGAGCAGGGCTCCCTACGAGCAGTACTTC. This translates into CASTESRAPYEQYF.

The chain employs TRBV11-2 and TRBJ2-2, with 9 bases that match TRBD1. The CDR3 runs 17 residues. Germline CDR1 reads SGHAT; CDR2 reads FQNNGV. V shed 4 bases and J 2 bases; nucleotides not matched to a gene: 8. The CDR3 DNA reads TGTGCCAGCAGCTCGTCTCGGGACAGGGCTAACACCGGGGAGCTGTTTTTT. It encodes CASSSSRDRANTGELFF. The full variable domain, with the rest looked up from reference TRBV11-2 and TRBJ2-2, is EAGVAQSPRYKIIEKRQSVAFWCNPISGHATLYWYQQILGQGPKLLIQFQNNGVVDDSQLPKDRFSAERLKGVDSTLKIQPAKLEDSAVYLCASSSSRDRANTGELFFGEGSRLTVL.

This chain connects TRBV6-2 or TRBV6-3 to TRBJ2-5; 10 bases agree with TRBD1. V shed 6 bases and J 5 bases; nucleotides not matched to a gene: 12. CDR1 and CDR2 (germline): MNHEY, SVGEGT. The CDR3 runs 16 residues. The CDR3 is CASSRPGTGVRETQYF. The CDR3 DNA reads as TGTGCCAGCAGCAGACCCGGGACAGGGGTTCGGGAGACCCAGTACTTC.

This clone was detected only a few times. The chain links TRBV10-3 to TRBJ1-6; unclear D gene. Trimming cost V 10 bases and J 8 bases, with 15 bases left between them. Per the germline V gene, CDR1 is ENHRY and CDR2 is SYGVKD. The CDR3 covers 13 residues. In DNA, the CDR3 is TGTGCCACCCGCAGGCGGGGAGATTCACCCCTCCACTTT. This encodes CATRRRGDSPLHF.

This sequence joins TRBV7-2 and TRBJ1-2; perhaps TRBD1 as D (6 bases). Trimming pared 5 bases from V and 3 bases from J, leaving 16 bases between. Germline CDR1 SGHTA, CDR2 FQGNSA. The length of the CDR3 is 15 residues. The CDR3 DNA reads TGTGCCAGCAGCACTTCCGGGGGGCAAGACTATGGCTACACCTTC. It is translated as CASSTSGGQDYGYTF. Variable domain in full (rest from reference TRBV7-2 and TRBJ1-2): GAGVSQSPSNKVTEKGKDVELRCDPISGHTALYWYRQSLGQGLEFLIYFQGNSAPDKSGLPSDRFSAERTGGSVSTLTIQRTQQEDSAVYLCASSTSGGQDYGYTFGSGTRLTVV.

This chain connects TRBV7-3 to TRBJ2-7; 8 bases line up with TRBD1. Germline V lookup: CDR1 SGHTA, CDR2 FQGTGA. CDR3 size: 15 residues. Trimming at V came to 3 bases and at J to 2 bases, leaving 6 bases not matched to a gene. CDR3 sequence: CASSFAGGIPYEQYF. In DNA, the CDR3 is TGTGCCAGCAGCTTCGCAGGGGGCATTCCCTACGAGCAGTACTTC.

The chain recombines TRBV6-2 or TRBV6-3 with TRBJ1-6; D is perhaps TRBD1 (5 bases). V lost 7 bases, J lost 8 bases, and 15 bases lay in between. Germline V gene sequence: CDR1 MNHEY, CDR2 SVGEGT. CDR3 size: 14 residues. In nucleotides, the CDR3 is TGTGCCAGCACCCCGGGCCGGGGGTATTCACCCCTCCACTTT. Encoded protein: CASTPGRGYSPLHF.

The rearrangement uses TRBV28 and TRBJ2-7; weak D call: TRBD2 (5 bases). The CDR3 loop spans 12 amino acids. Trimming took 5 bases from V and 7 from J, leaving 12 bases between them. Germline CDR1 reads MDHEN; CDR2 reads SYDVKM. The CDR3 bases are TGTGCCAGCAGTACCCCTTCGGGGGAGCAGTACTTC. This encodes CASSTPSGEQYF.

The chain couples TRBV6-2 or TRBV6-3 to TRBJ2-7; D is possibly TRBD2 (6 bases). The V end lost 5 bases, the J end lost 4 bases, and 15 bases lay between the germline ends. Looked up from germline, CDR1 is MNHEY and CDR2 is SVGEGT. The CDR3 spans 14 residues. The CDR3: CASSRDAGGYEQYF. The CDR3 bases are TGTGCCAGCAGTAGGGACGCCGGAGGGTACGAGCAGTACTTC.

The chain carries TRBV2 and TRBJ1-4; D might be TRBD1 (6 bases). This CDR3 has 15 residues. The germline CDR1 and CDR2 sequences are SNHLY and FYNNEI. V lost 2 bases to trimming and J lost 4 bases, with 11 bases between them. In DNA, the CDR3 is TGTGCCAGCAGTGAAAGGGGGACACGTAATGAAAAACTGTTTTTT. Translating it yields CASSERGTRNEKLFF.

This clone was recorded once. CDR3 DNA: TGCGCCAGCAGCTTGGGCGGGGGGCTAAGCTCTGGAAACACCATATATTTT. Amino acid sequence: CASSLGGGLSSGNTIYF. J is TRBJ1-3 and V is TRBV5-1, with a tentative D call TRBD1 (6 bases). The CDR3 runs to 17 residues. The germline CDR1 and CDR2 sequences are SGHRS and YFSETQ. V was clipped by 0 bases and J by 0 bases, with 13 bases between them.

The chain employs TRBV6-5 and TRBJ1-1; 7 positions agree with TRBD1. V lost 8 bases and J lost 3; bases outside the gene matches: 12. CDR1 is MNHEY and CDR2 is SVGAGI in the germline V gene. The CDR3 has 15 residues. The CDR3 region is CASSRVTGQYTEAFF. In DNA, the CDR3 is TGTGCCAGCTCCCGGGTGACGGGACAGTACACTGAAGCTTTCTTT.

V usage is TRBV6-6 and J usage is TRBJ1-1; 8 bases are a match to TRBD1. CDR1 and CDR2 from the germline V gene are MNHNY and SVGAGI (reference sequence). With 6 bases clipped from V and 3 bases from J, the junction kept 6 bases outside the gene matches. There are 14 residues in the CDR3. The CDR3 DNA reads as TGTGCCAGCAGCACCGACAGGGGTCACACTGAAGCTTTCTTT. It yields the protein CASSTDRGHTEAFF.

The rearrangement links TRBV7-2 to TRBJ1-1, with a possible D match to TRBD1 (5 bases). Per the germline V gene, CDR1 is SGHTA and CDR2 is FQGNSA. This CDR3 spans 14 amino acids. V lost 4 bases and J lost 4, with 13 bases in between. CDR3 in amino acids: CASSWGLPGTEAFF. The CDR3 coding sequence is TGTGCCAGCAGCTGGGGACTACCAGGCACTGAAGCTTTCTTT.

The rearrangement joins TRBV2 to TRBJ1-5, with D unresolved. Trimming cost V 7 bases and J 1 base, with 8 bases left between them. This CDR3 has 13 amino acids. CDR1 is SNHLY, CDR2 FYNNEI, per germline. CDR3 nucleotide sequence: TGTGCCAGCAAGGCCGGGAGCAATCAGCCCCAGCATTTT. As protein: CASKAGSNQPQHF.

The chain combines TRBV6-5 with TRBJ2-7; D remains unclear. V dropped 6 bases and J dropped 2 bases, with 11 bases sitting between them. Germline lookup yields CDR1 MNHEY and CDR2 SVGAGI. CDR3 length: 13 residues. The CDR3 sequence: CASRADPAYEQYF. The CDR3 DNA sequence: TGTGCCAGCAGGGCGGATCCTGCCTACGAGCAGTACTTC.

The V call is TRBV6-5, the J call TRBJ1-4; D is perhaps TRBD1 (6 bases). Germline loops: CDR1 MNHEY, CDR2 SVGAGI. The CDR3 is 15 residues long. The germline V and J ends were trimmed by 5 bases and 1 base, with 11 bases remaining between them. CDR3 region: CASSRGGLTNEKLFF. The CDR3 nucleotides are TGTGCCAGCAGTAGGGGGGGCCTAACTAATGAAAAACTGTTTTTT.

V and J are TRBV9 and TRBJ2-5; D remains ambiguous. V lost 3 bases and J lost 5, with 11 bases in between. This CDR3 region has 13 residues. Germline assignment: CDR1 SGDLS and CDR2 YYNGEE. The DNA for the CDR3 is TGTGCCAGCAGCGAGCCGGGTGGGGAGACCCAGTACTTC. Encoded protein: CASSEPGGETQYF.

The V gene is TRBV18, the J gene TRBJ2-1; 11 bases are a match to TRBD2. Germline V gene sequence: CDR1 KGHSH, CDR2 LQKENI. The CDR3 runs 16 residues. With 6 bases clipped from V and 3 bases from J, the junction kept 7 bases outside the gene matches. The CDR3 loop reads CASSRPGTSGYNEQFF. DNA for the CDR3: TGTGCCAGCTCGCGTCCCGGGACTAGCGGCTACAATGAGCAGTTCTTC.

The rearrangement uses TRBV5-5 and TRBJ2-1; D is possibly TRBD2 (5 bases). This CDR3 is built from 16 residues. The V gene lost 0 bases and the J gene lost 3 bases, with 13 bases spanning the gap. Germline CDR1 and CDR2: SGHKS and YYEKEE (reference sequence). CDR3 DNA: TGTGCCAGCAGCTTGGGAGGGTCCTCGGGCTACAATGAGCAGTTCTTC. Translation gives CASSLGGSSGYNEQFF.

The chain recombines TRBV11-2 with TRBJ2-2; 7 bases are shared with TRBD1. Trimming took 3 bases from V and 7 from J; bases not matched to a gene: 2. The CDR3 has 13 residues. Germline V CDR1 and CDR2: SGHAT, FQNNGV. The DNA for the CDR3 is TGTGCCAGCAGCTTTGGGGACAGCGGGGAGCTGTTTTTT. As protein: CASSFGDSGELFF.

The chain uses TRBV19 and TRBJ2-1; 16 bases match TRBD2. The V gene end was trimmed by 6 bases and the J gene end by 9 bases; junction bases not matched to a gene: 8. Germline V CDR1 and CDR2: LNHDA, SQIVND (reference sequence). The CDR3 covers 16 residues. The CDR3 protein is CASSGPGLAGGGEQFF. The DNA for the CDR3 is TGTGCCAGTAGCGGACCGGGACTAGCGGGAGGGGGTGAGCAGTTCTTC.

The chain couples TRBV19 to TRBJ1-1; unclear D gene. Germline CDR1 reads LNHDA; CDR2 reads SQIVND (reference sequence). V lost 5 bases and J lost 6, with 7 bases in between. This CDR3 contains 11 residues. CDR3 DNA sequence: TGTGCCAGTAGTGAGGAGGCTGAAGCTTTCTTT. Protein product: CASSEEAEAFF.

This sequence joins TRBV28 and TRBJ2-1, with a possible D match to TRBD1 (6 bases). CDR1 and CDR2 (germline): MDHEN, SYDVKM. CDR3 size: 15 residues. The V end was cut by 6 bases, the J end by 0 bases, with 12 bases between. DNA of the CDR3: TGTGCCAGCAGCTTTGACAGGACCTCCTACAATGAGCAGTTCTTC. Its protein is CASSFDRTSYNEQFF.

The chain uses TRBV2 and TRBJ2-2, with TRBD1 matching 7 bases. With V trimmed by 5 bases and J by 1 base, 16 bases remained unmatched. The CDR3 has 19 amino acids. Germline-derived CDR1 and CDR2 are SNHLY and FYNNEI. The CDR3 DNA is TGTGCCAGCAGTCTCTCGACAGGGTATTTTTTAGTGAACACCGGGGAGCTGTTTTTT. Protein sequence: CASSLSTGYFLVNTGELFF.

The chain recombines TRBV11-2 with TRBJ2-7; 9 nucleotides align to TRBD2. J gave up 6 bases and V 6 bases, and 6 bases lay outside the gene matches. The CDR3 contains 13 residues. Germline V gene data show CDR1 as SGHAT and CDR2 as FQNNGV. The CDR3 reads CASSLAGRVEQYF. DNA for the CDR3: TGTGCCAGCAGTCTAGCGGGGCGGGTCGAGCAGTACTTC.

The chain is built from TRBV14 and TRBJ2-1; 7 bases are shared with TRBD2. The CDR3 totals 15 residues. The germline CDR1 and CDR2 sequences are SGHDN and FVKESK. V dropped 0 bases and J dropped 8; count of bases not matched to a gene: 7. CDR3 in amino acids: CASSQDFGGGDEQFF. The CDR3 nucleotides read TGTGCCAGCAGCCAAGATTTTGGCGGGGGTGATGAGCAGTTCTTC.

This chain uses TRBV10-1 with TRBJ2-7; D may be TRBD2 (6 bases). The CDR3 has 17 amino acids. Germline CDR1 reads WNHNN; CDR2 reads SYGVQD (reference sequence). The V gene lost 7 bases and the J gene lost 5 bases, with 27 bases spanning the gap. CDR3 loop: CASTKRNIRGGEDEQYF. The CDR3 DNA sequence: TGCGCCAGCACAAAACGGAACATAAGGGGAGGAGAGGACGAGCAGTACTTC.

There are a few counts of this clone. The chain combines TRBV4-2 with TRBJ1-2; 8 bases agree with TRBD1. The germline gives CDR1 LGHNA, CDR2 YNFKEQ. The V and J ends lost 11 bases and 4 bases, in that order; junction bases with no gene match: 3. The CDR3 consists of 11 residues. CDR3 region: CASGQGYGYTF. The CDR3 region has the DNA TGTGCCTCTGGACAGGGCTATGGCTACACCTTC.